The clone carrying this T cell receptor (beta chain) was counted between two and nine times. Its antigen is unknown. The data originate from a study of identical twins. Germline loops: CDR1 DFQATT, CDR2 SNEGSKA (reference sequence). Germline trimming cut 1 base from V and 4 bases from J; bases unmatched to any gene: 0. The CDR3 is made up of 13 amino acids. After template switching added a universal primer site, the resulting cDNA carried unique molecular identifiers. From the 5' RACE reads, TCRdb called clonotypes with MiXCR, one entry per CDR3 protein. The table records around 650,000 distinct CDR3 sequences, roughly 7.1% of them present only once. Whole-study results and caveats: Findings depended on cross-sectional statistics rather than tracking the same donors. Modelling approaches yielded underestimates of out-of-frame TCR alpha sharing between monozygotic twins.

The same sample was also used in a study of yellow fever vaccine responses in identical twins.

The chain is built from TRBV20-1 and TRBJ2-2; 7 positions agree with TRBD1. The sample consisted of PBMCs. The TCR sequence derives from a woman in her late teens or twenties in good health. CDR3 amino acids: CSARAGGTGELFF. DNA for the CDR3: TGCAGTGCTAGAGCAGGGGGCACCGGGGAGCTGTTTTTT.